Detailed here is one TCR beta chain. Original analysis: Amplified reference gene primers provided the basis for estimating nucleated cell counts. Profiled with immunoSEQ multiplex PCR; TCRdb holds only in-frame clones, not every one. That table gives V, J and clone size, and the DNA gave D and trimming. This sample has 180,000 or so clones, with 84% found just once. This sample stems from a study of blood T cell repertoires in COVID-19. Study as a whole: Some COVID-19 samples were acute and others convalescent; all came from the United States, Italy and Spain.

Trimming removed 5 bases from V and 2 bases from J; junction bases left unmatched: 7. CDR1 is SGHAT, CDR2 FQNNGV, per germline. This CDR3 contains 16 residues. Sequences were obtained from peripheral blood. The sequence was obtained from a man in his forties or fifties who had recovered from COVID-19. The V call is TRBV11-2, the J call TRBJ2-1, with 9 bases fitting TRBD2. CDR3: CASSPMGGRAYNEQFF. CDR3 nucleotides: TGTGCCAGCAGCCCGATGGGCGGGAGGGCCTACAATGAGCAGTTCTTC.